The T cell receptor delta chain described here comes from a study of gamma-delta T cells after stem cell transplantation. TCRdb fed the RT-PCR reads to CATT. Counted here are 1,500 to 2,000 delta-chain clones, 15% to 20% occurring once; the ten biggest clones make up approximately 70%. CDR1 is TVYSNPD and CDR2 is GDNSRS in the germline V gene (reference sequence). The junction had 39 bases not matched to a gene; V was cut back by 4 bases and J by 1 base. CDR3 length equals 26 residues. This clone was observed a single time. A much larger clone lies a single base off, so this may be a read error. The sequence was obtained from a human donor. It is not recorded whose cells these are; they may come from a transplant donor. The sequenced material came from gamma-delta T cells. This chain connects TRDV3 to TRDJ1, with 13 bases aligning to TRDD3. Written as DNA, the CDR3 is TGTGCCTCCAGGCAGAGAAGGGTTCGGGTTGTCTACCAATTTACTGGGGGATACGAGGGCACCGATAAACTCATCTTT. Translation gives CASRQRRVRVVYQFTGGYEGTDKLIF.